The 20 T cell receptor beta chains listed next were all sequenced from one sample in a study of early T cells in non-severe SARS-CoV-2 infection. TCRdb redid the calling of the 5' RACE reads with MiXCR, one entry per CDR3 protein. The sample carries approximately 98,000 distinct CDR3 sequences, 12% recorded once. The sequenced sample was whole blood. These TCRs come from an adult who was a healthcare worker with PCR-confirmed SARS-CoV-2 infection or an uninfected control (not recorded which).

At least ten counts were recorded for this clonotype. The chain employs TRBV2 and TRBJ2-5; 15 bases map to TRBD2. The germline V gene has CDR1 SNHLY and CDR2 FYNNEI. Unmatched junction bases numbered 4, after V lost 6 bases and J lost 2 bases. The CDR3 sequence is 16 residues long. DNA for the CDR3: TGTGCCAGCAGACTCGGACTAGCGGGGGGGCAAGAGACCCAGTACTTC. As protein: CASRLGLAGGQETQYF.

This clonotype was seen a handful of times. V usage is TRBV10-3 and J usage is TRBJ1-1; a weak D match, TRBD1 (6 bases). Germline-derived CDR1 and CDR2 are ENHRY and SYGVKD. CDR3 size: 13 residues. Trimming removed 5 bases from V and 3 bases from J, with 10 bases in between. Here the CDR3 reads CAISISGDTEAFF. The CDR3 nucleotides are TGTGCCATCAGTATTTCAGGGGACACTGAAGCTTTCTTT.

This chain joins TRBV18 and TRBJ2-5; 8 bases are a match to TRBD1. The CDR3 totals 17 residues. The germline V gene has CDR1 KGHSH and CDR2 LQKENI. J gave up 4 bases and V 3 bases, and 13 bases lay outside the gene matches. The CDR3 nucleotides are TGTGCCAGCTCACCCCGCGCTTCGGACAGGGCTGGAGAGACCCAGTACTTC. This sequence encodes CASSPRASDRAGETQYF.

This clonotype has a handful of counts. The V call is TRBV23-1, the J call TRBJ2-7; 7 positions agree with TRBD2. TRBV23-1 falls under the ORF class, with uncertain function. After removal of 0 bases from V and 3 bases from J, the junction contained 8 bases not matched to a gene. The CDR3 sequence is 16 residues long. The CDR3 region has the DNA TGCGCCAGCAGTCAATCGGAGGGAGGGCGGATCTACGAGCAGTACTTC. Protein product: CASSQSEGGRIYEQYF.

The CDR3 bases are TGCAGTGCTAGCCCCAAGACCGGCAGCACCACAGATACGCAGTATTTT. This translates into CSASPKTGSTTDTQYF. V gene TRBV20-1 combines with J gene TRBJ2-3, with D uncertain. In germline, CDR1 is DFQATT, CDR2 SNEGSKA (reference sequence). Deletions cut 3 bases from V and 2 bases from J, with 18 bases between. The CDR3 is 16 residues long.

This clonotype was recorded at least ten times. The rearrangement uses TRBV20-1 and TRBJ2-3, with D perhaps matching TRBD2 (6 bases). The germline V and J ends were trimmed by 3 bases and 3 bases, with 10 bases remaining between them. Germline V gives CDR1 DFQATT, CDR2 SNEGSKA (reference sequence). The CDR3 length is 13 residues. The DNA of the CDR3 is TGCAGTGCTAGGACGGGGGTGACAGATACGCAGTATTTT. This encodes CSARTGVTDTQYF.

This clonotype has more than one count but fewer than ten. The chain has TRBV6-5 and TRBJ1-1, with D maybe TRBD1 (5 bases). Between the trimmed V and J ends, which lost 5 bases and 4 bases, there was a span of 23 bases. The germline CDR1 and CDR2 sequences are MNHEY and SVGAGI. The CDR3 spans 17 residues. The CDR3 spells CASSRREQASRGTEAFF. The CDR3 region has the DNA TGTGCCAGCAGTCGCCGGGAGCAGGCTTCGAGGGGCACTGAAGCTTTCTTT.

This clonotype was seen repeatedly, ten times or more. The chain has TRBV12-5 and TRBJ2-7, with 8 nucleotides matching TRBD1. The germline CDR1 and CDR2 sequences are LGHNT and FRNRAP. V was clipped by 5 bases and J by 3 bases; unmatched bases: 3. This CDR3 comprises 13 residues. CDR3 in amino acids: CASGPGQDYEQYF. The CDR3 DNA is TGTGCTAGTGGTCCGGGACAGGACTACGAGCAGTACTTC. The full variable domain, in which reference TRBV12-5 and TRBJ2-7 provide the parts outside the CDR3, is DARVTQTPRHKVTEMGQEVTMRCQPILGHNTVFWYRQTMMQGLELLAYFRNRAPLDDSGMPKDRFSAEMPDATLATLKIQPSEPRDSAVYFCASGPGQDYEQYFGPGTRLTVT.

This clonotype was counted at least ten times. The rearrangement joins TRBV11-1 to TRBJ2-1, with 8 positions matching TRBD2. Unmatched junction bases numbered 8, after V lost 3 bases and J lost 7 bases. The CDR3 length is 15 residues. Looked up from germline, CDR1 is SGHAT and CDR2 is FQDESV (reference sequence). CDR3 amino acids: CASSLSRGAGNEQFF. CDR3 bases: TGTGCCAGCAGCTTGTCGCGGGGGGCCGGGAATGAGCAGTTCTTC.

This clonotype appeared many times. The chain is built from TRBV7-8 and TRBJ2-1, with 8 bases fitting TRBD2. Germline CDR1 and CDR2: SGHVS and FQNEAQ. CDR3 size: 14 residues. Trimming took 1 base from V and 10 from J; bases not matched to a gene: 6. DNA of the CDR3: TGTGCCAGCAGCTTAGGAGGGACTAGTGGGGAGCAGTTCTTC. Protein product: CASSLGGTSGEQFF.

V usage is TRBV7-9 and J usage is TRBJ2-1; tentative D call: TRBD2 (5 bases). This CDR3 spans 13 amino acids. Trimming took 7 bases from V and 7 from J, leaving 14 bases between them. The germline CDR1 and CDR2 sequences are SEHNR and FQNEAQ (reference sequence). CDR3 DNA: TGTGCCAGCATGACCGCGGGCCTTAATGAGCAGTTCTTC. Its protein is CASMTAGLNEQFF. Full variable domain (missing parts from reference TRBV7-9 and TRBJ2-1): DTGVSQNPRHKITKRGQNVTFRCDPISEHNRLYWYRQTLGQGPEFLTYFQNEAQLEKSRLLSDRFSAERPKGSFSTLEIQRTEQGDSAMYLCASMTAGLNEQFFGPGTRLTVL.

This clonotype was seen a few times. This sequence joins TRBV11-2 and TRBJ1-1; no firm D call. Per germline, CDR1 SGHAT and CDR2 FQNNGV. The CDR3 has 14 amino acids. Trimming removed 3 bases from V and 3 bases from J, with 11 bases in between. CDR3 loop: CASSLPLLDTEAFF. CDR3 DNA sequence: TGTGCCAGCAGCTTGCCGTTGTTAGACACTGAAGCTTTCTTT.

The gene calls are TRBV19 and TRBJ1-2, with D uncertain. Germline V gene lookup returns CDR1 LNHDA and CDR2 SQIVND (reference sequence). V was clipped by 5 bases and J by 6 bases, with 13 bases between them. This CDR3 spans 13 amino acids. CDR3 coding DNA: TGTGCCAGTAGTCCTCGGGTCAAGGATGGCTACACCTTC. Its protein is CASSPRVKDGYTF.

This clonotype came up a few times. The chain uses TRBV20-1 and TRBJ2-1; D gene unclear. The CDR3 extends over 18 amino acids. The V gene's germline CDR1 is DFQATT and CDR2 SNEGSKA (reference sequence). The V end was cut by 5 bases, the J end by 3 bases, with 26 bases between. CDR3: CSARRPPALQTNYNEQFF. CDR3 sequence (DNA): TGCAGTGCTCGGCGGCCTCCGGCCCTACAGACGAACTACAATGAGCAGTTCTTC.

This clonotype qualifies as medium-sized (0.01 to 0.1%). The CDR3 DNA follows: TGCAGCGTTTTACCCGGGACAGGGCCCTATAGCAATCAGCCCCAGCATTTT. Translation gives CSVLPGTGPYSNQPQHF. The chain has TRBV29-1 and TRBJ1-5; TRBD1 matches 9 bases. The V gene's germline CDR1 is SQVTM and CDR2 ANQGSEA. With 5 bases clipped from V and 0 bases from J, the junction kept 11 bases outside the gene matches. The CDR3 consists of 17 residues.

V is TRBV29-1 and J is TRBJ2-1; D is possibly TRBD2 (5 bases). Germline V gene sequence: CDR1 SQVTM, CDR2 ANQGSEA. The germline V and J ends were trimmed by 8 bases and 2 bases, with 16 bases remaining between them. There are 14 residues in the CDR3. CDR3 in amino acids: CSPFERDPYNEQFF. The CDR3 DNA reads TGCAGCCCCTTTGAGAGGGATCCCTACAATGAGCAGTTCTTC.

The table lists this clonotype with many counts. V usage is TRBV18 and J usage is TRBJ2-2; no clear D gene. The CDR3 has 13 residues. V shed 1 base and J shed 4 bases, with 4 bases lying between them. Germline CDR1 and CDR2: KGHSH and LQKENI. The CDR3 DNA reads TGTGCCAGCTCACCACGAAGCACCGGGGAGCTGTTTTTT. Translation gives CASSPRSTGELFF.

The chain has TRBV11-3 and TRBJ2-1; the match to TRBD2 covers 7 bases. Per the germline V gene, CDR1 is SGHNT and CDR2 is YENEEA. The CDR3 is made up of 13 amino acids. The V and J ends lost 8 bases and 7 bases, in that order; junction bases with no gene match: 8. The CDR3 coding sequence is TGTGCCAGCGGGGTTGGGAGGGCGAATGAGCAGTTCTTC. It yields the protein CASGVGRANEQFF.

This chain links TRBV19 with TRBJ2-4; D tentatively fits TRBD1 or TRBD2 (7 bases each). The CDR3 is 14 residues long. Germline V gives CDR1 LNHDA, CDR2 SQIVND (reference sequence). Trimming took off 7 bases at V and 8 bases at J, with 18 bases between the two ends. CDR3 sequence reads: CASTPGGALYIQYF. The CDR3 nucleotides read TGTGCCAGTACCCCAGGGGGGGCCCTCTACATTCAGTACTTC. The entire variable domain, with the rest obtained from reference TRBV19 and TRBJ2-4, is as follows: DGGITQSPKYLFRKEGQNVTLSCEQNLNHDAMYWYRQDPGQGLRLIYYSQIVNDFQKGDIAEGYSVSREKKESFPLTVTSAQKNPTAFYLCASTPGGALYIQYFGAGTRLSVL.

This clonotype occurred a few times. The rearrangement links TRBV5-6 to TRBJ1-1; D not certain. Germline lookup yields CDR1 SGHDT and CDR2 YYEEEE. The length of the CDR3 is 15 residues. Trimming left V 4 bases short and J 4 bases short, with 17 bases between. The CDR3 nucleotides are TGTGCCAGCAGCAGGCCGGGGTCCGGGAGCACTGAAGCTTTCTTT. Protein product: CASSRPGSGSTEAFF.